The sequence of this T cell receptor beta chain was determined in a study of blood T cell repertoires in COVID-19. Across the study: Samples taken during acute and convalescent COVID-19 were collected in the United States, Italy and Spain. T cells, B-cell-depleted T cells, or PBMCs provided the cDNA or gDNA that served as material.

The germline CDR1 and CDR2 sequences are SNHLY and FYNNEI. The CDR3 extends over 14 amino acids. V lost 8 bases, J lost 6 bases, and 19 bases lay in between. Assignment of participants to cohorts was predicated upon participant-reported clinical history. Produced via immunoSEQ multiplex PCR; TCRdb's table is partial and in-frame only. The repertoire includes under 250,000 clones, approximately 90% of them detected once, and about 2.5% sits in the top ten. Sequencing used PBMCs or T cells enriched from blood (not recorded which). The chain carries TRBV2 and TRBJ1-2; D is perhaps TRBD1 (6 bases). This clonotype was sampled from a woman aged 25 to 39 with acute COVID-19. The CDR3 DNA sequence: TGTGCCAGCGTGGCGCGGGGGGCGACAGATGGCTACACCTTC. This encodes CASVARGATDGYTF. Full variable domain (remainder filled in from reference TRBV2 and TRBJ1-2): EPEVTQTPSHQVTQMGQEVILRCVPISNHLYFYWYRQILGQKVEFLVSFYNNEISEKSEIFDDQFSVERPDGSNFTLKIRSTKLEDSAMYFCASVARGATDGYTFGSGTRLTVV.